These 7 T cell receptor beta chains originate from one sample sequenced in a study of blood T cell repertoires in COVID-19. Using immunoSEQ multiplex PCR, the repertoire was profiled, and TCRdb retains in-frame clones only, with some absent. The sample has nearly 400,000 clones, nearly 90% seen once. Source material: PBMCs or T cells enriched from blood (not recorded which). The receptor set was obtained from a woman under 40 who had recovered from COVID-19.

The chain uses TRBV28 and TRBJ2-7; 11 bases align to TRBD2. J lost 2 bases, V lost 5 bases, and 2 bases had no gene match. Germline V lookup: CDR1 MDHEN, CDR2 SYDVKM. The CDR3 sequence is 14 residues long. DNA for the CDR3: TGTGCCAGCAGTGGTAGCGGGAGGGCCTACGAGCAGTACTTC. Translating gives CASSGSGRAYEQYF.

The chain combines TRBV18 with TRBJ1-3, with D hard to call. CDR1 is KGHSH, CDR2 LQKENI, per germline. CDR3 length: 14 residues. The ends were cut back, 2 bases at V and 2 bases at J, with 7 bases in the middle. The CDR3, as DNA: TGTGCCAGCTCACCATCCGGGGCTGGAAACACCATATATTTT. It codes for CASSPSGAGNTIYF.

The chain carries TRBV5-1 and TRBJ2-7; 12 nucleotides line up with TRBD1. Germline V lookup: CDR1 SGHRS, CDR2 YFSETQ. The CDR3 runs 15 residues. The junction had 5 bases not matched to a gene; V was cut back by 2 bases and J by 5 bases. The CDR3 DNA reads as TGCGCCAGCAGCTTTACGGGACAGGGGGCGGACGAGCAGTACTTC. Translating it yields CASSFTGQGADEQYF. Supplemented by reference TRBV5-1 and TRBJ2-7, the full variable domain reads KAGVTQTPRYLIKTRGQQVTLSCSPISGHRSVSWYQQTPGQGLQFLFEYFSETQRNKGNFPGRFSGRQFSNSRSEMNVSTLELGDSALYLCASSFTGQGADEQYFGPGTRLTVT.

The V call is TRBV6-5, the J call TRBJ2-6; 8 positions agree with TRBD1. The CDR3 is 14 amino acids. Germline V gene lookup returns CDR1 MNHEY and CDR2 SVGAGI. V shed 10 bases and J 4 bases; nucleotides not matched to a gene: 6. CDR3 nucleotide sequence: TGTGCCATAGGACAGGGCTCGGGGGCCAACGTCCTGACTTTC. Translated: CAIGQGSGANVLTF.

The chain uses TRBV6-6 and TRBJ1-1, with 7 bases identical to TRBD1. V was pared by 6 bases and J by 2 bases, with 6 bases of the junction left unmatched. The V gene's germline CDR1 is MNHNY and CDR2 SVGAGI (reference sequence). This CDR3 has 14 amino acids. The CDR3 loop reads CASRPGGENTEAFF. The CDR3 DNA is TGTGCCAGCAGACCAGGGGGTGAAAACACTGAAGCTTTCTTT.

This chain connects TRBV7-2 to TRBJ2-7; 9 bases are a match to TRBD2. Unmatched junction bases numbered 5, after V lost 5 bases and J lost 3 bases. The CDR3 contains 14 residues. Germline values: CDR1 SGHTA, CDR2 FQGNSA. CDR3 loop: CASSTGTSFYEQYF. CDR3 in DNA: TGTGCCAGCAGCACCGGGACTAGCTTCTACGAGCAGTACTTC. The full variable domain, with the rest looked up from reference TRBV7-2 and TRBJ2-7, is GAGVSQSPSNKVTEKGKDVELRCDPISGHTALYWYRQSLGQGLEFLIYFQGNSAPDKSGLPSDRFSAERTGGSVSTLTIQRTQQEDSAVYLCASSTGTSFYEQYFGPGTRLTVT.

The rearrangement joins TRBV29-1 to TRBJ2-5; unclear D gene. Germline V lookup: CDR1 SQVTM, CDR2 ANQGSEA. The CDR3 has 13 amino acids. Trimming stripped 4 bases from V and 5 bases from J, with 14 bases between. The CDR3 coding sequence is TGCAGCGTTGTCGTGGCAGTCGGGGAGACCCAGTACTTC. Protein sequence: CSVVVAVGETQYF.